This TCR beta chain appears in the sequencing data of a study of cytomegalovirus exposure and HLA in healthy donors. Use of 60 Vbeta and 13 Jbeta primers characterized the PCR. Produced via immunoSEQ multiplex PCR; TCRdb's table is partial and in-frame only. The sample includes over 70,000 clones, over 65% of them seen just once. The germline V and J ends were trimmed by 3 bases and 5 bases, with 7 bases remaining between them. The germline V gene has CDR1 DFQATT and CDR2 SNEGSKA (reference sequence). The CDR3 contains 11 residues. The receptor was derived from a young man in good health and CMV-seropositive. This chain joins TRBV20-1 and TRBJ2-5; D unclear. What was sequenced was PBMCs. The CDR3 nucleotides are TGCAGTGCTAGGCCCGAGGAGACCCAGTACTTC. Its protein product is CSARPEETQYF.